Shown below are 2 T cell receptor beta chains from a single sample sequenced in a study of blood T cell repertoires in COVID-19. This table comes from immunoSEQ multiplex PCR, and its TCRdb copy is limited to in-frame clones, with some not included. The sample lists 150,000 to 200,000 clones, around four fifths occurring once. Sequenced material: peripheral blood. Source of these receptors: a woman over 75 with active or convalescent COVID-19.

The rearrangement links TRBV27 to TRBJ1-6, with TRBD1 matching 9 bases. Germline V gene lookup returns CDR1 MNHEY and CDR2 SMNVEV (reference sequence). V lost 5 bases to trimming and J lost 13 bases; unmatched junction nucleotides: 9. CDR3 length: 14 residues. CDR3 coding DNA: TGTGCCAGCAGTGAAGACAGGGGGGGGGCGCCCCTCCACTTT. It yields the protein CASSEDRGGAPLHF.

CDR3 DNA: TGTGCCAGCAGTTCTCAAGCTCTAGGGGGCTCCAATGAGCAGTTCTTC. Protein: CASSSQALGGSNEQFF. The chain carries TRBV27 and TRBJ2-1; 7 bases map to TRBD1. CDR3 length equals 16 residues. V shed 4 bases, J shed 6 bases, and the junction held 12 bases outside the gene matches. Germline values: CDR1 MNHEY, CDR2 SMNVEV (reference sequence).